This T cell receptor beta chain stems from a study of T cell responses to AZD1222 COVID-19 vaccine. Across the whole study: Recipients boosted at about 4 weeks or about 12 weeks are pooled. Overall study findings and caveats: Samples come after the peak T cell response, not at day 14. The donor cohort was predominantly white British with a female majority, and clonal diversity may have been underestimated. The breadth and depth of Spike-specific TCRs increased once two AZD1222 doses had been given.

J gave up 2 bases and V 4 bases, and 4 bases lay outside the gene matches. The CDR3 is made up of 14 amino acids. CDR1 is ENHRY and CDR2 is SYGVKD in the germline V gene. Details on this clone: The antigen is undetermined.

Produced via immunoSEQ multiplex PCR; TCRdb's table is partial and in-frame only. The sample holds some 120,000 clones, about 92% seen once. The genes are TRBV10-3 and TRBJ2-7; 8 bases are a match to TRBD1. Sequencing was performed on peripheral blood, taken on day 0 of AZD1222 vaccination. This sequence was found in an adult in good health. CDR3 loop: CAISADRVTYEQYF. CDR3 nucleotide sequence: TGTGCCATCAGTGCGGACAGGGTTACCTACGAGCAGTACTTC.